These T cell receptor beta chains were read from a single sample in a study of neurological immune-mediated disorders. MiXCR was run by TCRdb on the 5' RACE reads, yielding one entry per CDR3 protein. The sample has about 38,000 distinct CDR3 sequences, approximately 7.2% seen once. Material: CD4+ T cells from blood. These receptors were collected from a man aged 50 or older in good health. CDR3s include the opening cysteine and the closing phenylalanine or tryptophan. The order of the fields is D gene, V gene, clone size, J gene, CDR3 DNA, CDR3 protein. D genes are given only for firm matches. Sizes are listed as once, few or many counts, or a class when the clone is expanded.

D: NA
V: TRBV19
size: many
J: TRBJ1-3
DNA: TGTGCCAGTGCATCCGGACCCACGACTGGAAACACCATATATTTT
CDR3: CASASGPTTGNTIYF

D: NA
V: TRBV3-1
size: many
J: TRBJ2-1
DNA: TGTGCCAGCAGCCAATGGGGAGGCTACAATGAGCAGTTCTTC
CDR3: CASSQWGGYNEQFF

D: NA
V: TRBV20-1
size: many
J: TRBJ2-3
DNA: TGCAGTGTAAAAAGGGGGGGAGATACGCAGTATTTT
CDR3: CSVKRGGDTQYF

D: TRBD2
V: TRBV2
size: many
J: TRBJ2-3
DNA: TGTGCCAGCAGTGAACTAGCGGTCACAGATACGCAGTATTTT
CDR3: CASSELAVTDTQYF

D: NA
V: TRBV12-3/TRBV12-4
size: many
J: TRBJ2-1
DNA: TGTGCCAGCAGTTTGGTCAGGGGCAATGAGCAGTTCTTC
CDR3: CASSLVRGNEQFF

D: NA
V: TRBV5-1
size: many
J: TRBJ1-4
DNA: TGCGCCAGCAGCCGTGGAGGGGACCCTAATGAAAAACTGTTTTTT
CDR3: CASSRGGDPNEKLFF

D: NA
V: TRBV28
size: many
J: TRBJ1-2
DNA: TGTGCCAGCAGTTCCCCCCCGGCCAACTATGGCTACACCTTC
CDR3: CASSSPPANYGYTF

D: NA
V: TRBV20-1
size: many
J: TRBJ1-1
DNA: TGCAGTGCTAGAGACGGCGGCCGGACTGAAGCTTTCTTT
CDR3: CSARDGGRTEAFF

D: NA
V: TRBV7-2
size: many
J: TRBJ2-2
DNA: TGTGCCAGCAGCTTAGTGGGCGGGGAGCTGTTTTTT
CDR3: CASSLVGGELFF

D: NA
V: TRBV3-1
size: many
J: TRBJ2-3
DNA: TGTGCCAGCCAGCCGTCTGGAACCACAGATACGCAGTATTTT
CDR3: CASQPSGTTDTQYF

D: TRBD2
V: TRBV6-5
size: many
J: TRBJ2-1
DNA: TGTGCCAGCAGTTATTCTCGTCGGGCACTAGCGGGAGCCCCTCGCAATGAGCAGTTCTTC
CDR3: CASSYSRRALAGAPRNEQFF